What follows are 11 T cell receptor beta chains derived from one specimen sequenced in a study of radiotherapy plus CTLA-4 blockade in lung cancer. TCRdb keeps only in-frame clones here, not all; method: immunoSEQ multiplex PCR. This sample carries some 70,000 clones, over 80% of them seen once, and the ten largest clones take less than 5%. The material sequenced was peripheral blood, taken from a patient treated with radiotherapy plus ipilimumab. The receptors were gathered from a human donor with non-small cell lung cancer who had a partial response to radiotherapy plus ipilimumab.

The chain employs TRBV9 and TRBJ1-5; TRBD1 agrees at 8 bases. Per germline, CDR1 SGDLS and CDR2 YYNGEE. This CDR3 contains 15 residues. Trimming took 3 bases from V and 6 from J; bases not matched to a gene: 8. The CDR3 protein is CASSAHGQGGQPQHF. In DNA, the CDR3 is TGTGCCAGCAGCGCTCACGGACAGGGCGGTCAGCCCCAGCATTTT.

The rearrangement joins TRBV5-1 to TRBJ1-1; D gene ambiguous. V lost 5 bases and J lost 3, with 14 bases in between. The CDR3 has 14 residues. Germline V gene sequence: CDR1 SGHRS, CDR2 YFSETQ. This CDR3 is CASRSGWGDTEAFF. DNA for the CDR3: TGCGCCAGCAGGTCCGGGTGGGGAGACACTGAAGCTTTCTTT.

The rearrangement uses TRBV28 and TRBJ1-4; no clear D gene. Germline CDR1 reads MDHEN; CDR2 reads SYDVKM. The CDR3 length is 14 residues. V gave up 3 bases and J gave up 15 bases, with 20 bases separating them. DNA for the CDR3: TGTGCCAGCAGTTTGACGGCGATTCGTGCGCGGGTGTTTTTT. Translating it yields CASSLTAIRARVFF.

This chain links TRBV10-1 with TRBJ2-2; 10 bases are shared with TRBD1. The germline CDR1 and CDR2 sequences are WNHNN and SYGVQD (reference sequence). The CDR3 is 15 residues long. J was trimmed by 3 bases and V by 4 bases; bases with no gene match: 2. CDR3 bases: TGCGCCAGCAGTGGACAGGGGGCCGACACCGGGGAGCTGTTTTTT. Its protein product is CASSGQGADTGELFF.

A few counts support this clone. The V gene is TRBV30, the J gene TRBJ1-1; the D gene is possibly TRBD1 (5 bases). The CDR3 runs to 12 residues. The germline V and J ends were trimmed by 7 bases and 4 bases, with 13 bases remaining between them. Germline CDR1 GTSNPN, CDR2 SVGIG (reference sequence). The CDR3 region is CASSQGATEAFF. The CDR3 nucleotides are TGTGCCTCATCCCAGGGCGCCACTGAAGCTTTCTTT.

The J gene is TRBJ2-1, the V gene TRBV27; D gene ambiguous. CDR1 MNHEY and CDR2 SMNVEV come from the germline V gene (reference sequence). This CDR3 contains 13 residues. Between the trimmed V and J ends, which lost 3 bases and 5 bases, there was a span of 8 bases. For the CDR3, the DNA is TGTGCCAGCAGTTTCGACTTTCACAATGAGCAGTTCTTC. Its protein is CASSFDFHNEQFF.

The chain links TRBV2 to TRBJ2-2; the match to TRBD2 covers 10 bases. This CDR3 has 14 residues. CDR1 SNHLY and CDR2 FYNNEI come from the germline V gene. Losses at the gene ends were 8 bases for V and 7 bases for J; bases not matched to a gene: 7. DNA for the CDR3: TGTGCCAGCGTTCCCGGACTAGCGGTCGGGGAGCTGTTTTTT. Protein sequence: CASVPGLAVGELFF.

The chain couples TRBV7-3 to TRBJ2-7, with TRBD1 matching 7 bases. V shed 1 base, J shed 4 bases, and the junction held 7 bases outside the gene matches. This CDR3 contains 15 residues. The germline V gene has CDR1 SGHTA and CDR2 FQGTGA. The CDR3, as DNA: TGTGCCAGCAGCTTAAAATCTGGGACAGATTACGAGCAGTACTTC. Its protein is CASSLKSGTDYEQYF. Combining the CDR3 with reference TRBV7-3 and TRBJ2-7 gives the whole variable domain GAGVSQTPSNKVTEKGKYVELRCDPISGHTALYWYRQSLGQGPEFLIYFQGTGAADDSGLPNDRFFAVRPEGSVSTLKIQRTERGDSAVYLCASSLKSGTDYEQYFGPGTRLTVT.

Turning to this clone: The same CDR3 is also encoded by other DNA sequences in this sample. This chain's CDR3 is CASSSTGRGETQYF. In DNA, the CDR3 is TGTGCCAGCAGCTCGACAGGGAGAGGGGAGACCCAGTACTTC. The J gene is TRBJ2-5, the V gene TRBV5-6, with TRBD1 matching over 7 bases. Looked up from germline, CDR1 is SGHDT and CDR2 is YYEEEE. There are 14 residues in the CDR3. The J segment lost 5 bases and the V segment lost 3 bases, leaving 7 bases of the junction unmatched.

The chain joins TRBV2 to TRBJ2-7; TRBD2 matches at 9 bases. The CDR3 runs to 16 residues. Germline trimming cut 7 bases from V and 2 bases from J; bases unmatched to any gene: 12. Germline V gene lookup returns CDR1 SNHLY and CDR2 FYNNEI. CDR3 DNA: TGTGCCAGCACCTCGGCCCGACTAGCGGATCCCTACGAGCAGTACTTC. Encoded protein: CASTSARLADPYEQYF. Full variable domain (outside the CDR3, taken from reference TRBV2 and TRBJ2-7): EPEVTQTPSHQVTQMGQEVILRCVPISNHLYFYWYRQILGQKVEFLVSFYNNEISEKSEIFDDQFSVERPDGSNFTLKIRSTKLEDSAMYFCASTSARLADPYEQYFGPGTRLTVT.

This clone was seen a handful of times. This chain uses TRBV19 with TRBJ2-2, with TRBD1 matching over 9 bases. This CDR3 is 24 amino acids long. J was trimmed by 2 bases and V by 3 bases; bases with no gene match: 28. Per the germline V gene, CDR1 is LNHDA and CDR2 is SQIVND (reference sequence). As DNA, the CDR3 is TGTGCCAGTAGTATGGCCGGCGGGCGAGGGACAGGGTTAAGTCGGGACTTAAACACCGGGGAGCTGTTTTTT. It yields the protein CASSMAGGRGTGLSRDLNTGELFF.